This TCR beta chain came from a study of OX40 agonist ivuxolimab in advanced cancers. For the wider study: Ivuxolimab, which targeted the costimulatory receptor OX40 (CD134), was an agonistic, fully human IgG2 monoclonal antibody. Intravenous ivuxolimab was administered to patients every 2 weeks at six dose levels: 0.01, 0.1, 0.3, 1.5, 3 and 10 mg/kg. Among the roughly 50 dose-escalation patients, around 19 had hepatocellular carcinoma, 15 or so melanoma, 9 renal cell carcinoma and 9 head and neck cancer. A male proportion of roughly 80% and a mean age of roughly 55 years, ranging from roughly 20 to 80, were recorded for the dose-escalation cohort. Patients were allowed to have had prior anti-PD-1, anti-PD-L1 or anti-CTLA-4 therapy, and approximately 41% of the dose-escalation patients had previously received checkpoint inhibitors. Three dose-escalation patients achieved partial responses, one with hepatocellular carcinoma and two with cutaneous melanoma. The point of sequencing TCRbeta in the periphery was to test whether ivuxolimab changed TCR sequence diversity and drove clonal T-cell expansion. The paper reports the monotherapy dose-escalation portion (N of about 56 patients) of the phase I ivuxolimab trial. The study at large found these results: Clonal expansion of both CD4+ and CD8+ blood T cells was observed from baseline to week 6 at doses 0.1 to 3.0 mg/kg. The antigen specificity of the peripheral T cells that underwent clonal expansion was not determined. Low levels of normalized T-cell clonal expansion were also seen in some patients who did not respond. In the 0.1-3.0 mg/kg groups, partial responders were among the patients with the lowest normalized peripheral clonal expansion, particularly in CD8+ T cells. After ivuxolimab, more expanded clones were found on average in CD8+ T cells than in CD4+ T cells.

For sequencing of the TCRbeta CDR3 region, genomic DNA was extracted from the sorted cells. The immunoSEQ Assay was used for sequencing of TCRbeta CDR3 regions. TCRdb limited this immuneACCESS table to in-frame rearrangements with V and J called. A share of clones is missing; checked studies link under half to unresolved V genes, and the rest is unexplained. This sample lists about 26,000 clones; around nine tenths were detected once. Of the sample, around 21% falls within the top ten clones. A word on this clone: Its binding antigen is unknown. No base qualities exist here, and no much larger clone lies one base off it.

Patients with autoimmune disease history or receiving systemic immunosuppression were excluded from the trial. Peripheral blood for TCR sequencing was collected from all dose cohorts at baseline, on cycle 4 day 1, and on cycle 7 day 1. The samples were drawn from a first-in-human, open-label, multicenter phase I dose-escalation trial of ivuxolimab. Adults with locally advanced or metastatic melanoma, renal cell carcinoma, hepatocellular carcinoma or head and neck squamous cell carcinoma were enrolled in the trial. Before TCR sequencing, CD4+ T cells and CD8+ T cells from peripheral blood were sorted into separate populations. The source material was CD4+ or CD8+ T cells sorted from blood, sampled in a trial of the OX40 agonist ivuxolimab. This sequence originates from an adult with an advanced solid tumor such as melanoma, head and neck, liver or kidney cancer.

The DNA sequence is given as TGTGCCAGCAGCTACCACGGGGGAAGCTCCTACAATGAGCAGTTCTTC. This encodes CASSYHGGSSYNEQFF. Rearrangement joined TRBV11-2 to TRBJ2-1; a tentative D match to TRBD2 spans 6 bases. According to the germline V gene, CDR1 reads SGHAT and CDR2 reads FQNNGV. The CDR3 spans 16 residues, from the cysteine through the phenylalanine. Of all the DNA, just the CDR3 is kept, 48 bases in frame from base 1. The trim is 4 bases for V and 0 bases for J, with a gap of 13 bases between the germline ends.